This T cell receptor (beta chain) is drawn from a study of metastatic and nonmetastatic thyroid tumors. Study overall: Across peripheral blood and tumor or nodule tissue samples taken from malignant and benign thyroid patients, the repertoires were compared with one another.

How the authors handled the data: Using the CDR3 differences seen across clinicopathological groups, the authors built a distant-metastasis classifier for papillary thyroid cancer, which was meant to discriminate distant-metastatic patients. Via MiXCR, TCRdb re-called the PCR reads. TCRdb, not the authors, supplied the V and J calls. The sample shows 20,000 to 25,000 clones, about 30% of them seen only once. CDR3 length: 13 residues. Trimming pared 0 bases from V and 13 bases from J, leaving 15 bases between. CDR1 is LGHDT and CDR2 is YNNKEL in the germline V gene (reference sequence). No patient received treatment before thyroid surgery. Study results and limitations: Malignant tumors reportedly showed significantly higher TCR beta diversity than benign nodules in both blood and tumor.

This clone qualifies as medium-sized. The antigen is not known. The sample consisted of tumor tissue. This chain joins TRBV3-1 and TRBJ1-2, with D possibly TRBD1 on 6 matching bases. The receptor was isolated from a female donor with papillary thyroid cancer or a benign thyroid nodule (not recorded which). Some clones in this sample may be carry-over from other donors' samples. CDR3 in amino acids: CASSQEGAVAPTF. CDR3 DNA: TGTGCCAGCAGCCAAGAGGGGGCAGTGGCGCCCACCTTC.